This T cell receptor beta chain was identified in a study of blood T cells in healthy people across ages. On the study more broadly: T cells yielded about one barcoded beta molecule per two cells through template switching.

Sample-barcoded 5' priming and a J-beta primer mix drove a second PCR of about 7 to 12 cycles. TCRdb itself ran the 5' RACE reads through MiXCR, one entry per CDR3 protein. Among fewer than 800,000 distinct CDR3 sequences listed, approximately 21% were seen once. The V gene's germline CDR1 is SNHLY and CDR2 FYNNEI. V lost 6 bases, J lost 6 bases, and 5 bases stayed unmatched. The CDR3 covers 13 residues. Sequencing was done on a sample of blood. V and J are TRBV2 and TRBJ2-7; 10 bases map to TRBD2. This TCR was sampled from a man between 70 and 80 years old in good health. This CDR3 is CASSILAGAEQYF. The CDR3 nucleotides are TGTGCCAGCAGCATCCTAGCGGGAGCCGAGCAGTACTTC.